This TCR beta chain was sequenced during a study of post-analysis software for immune sequencing data. Overall study context: Relapsing-remitting, secondary progressive and progressive-relapsing courses of multiple sclerosis were included.

Researchers reported that TCR beta cDNA libraries carried unique molecular identifiers. cDNA molecules numbering around 500,000 came from roughly 1.1 to 9.2 million T cells. TCRdb analysed the PCR reads with MiXCR anew, one entry per CDR3 protein. The sample carries approximately 160,000 distinct CDR3 sequences, about 32% recorded once. The CDR3 is made up of 13 amino acids. The V and J ends lost 6 bases and 2 bases respectively, with 10 bases between them. Germline-derived CDR1 and CDR2 are ENHRY and SYGVKD. This clonotype has at least ten counts. Its target is not known. Study-level findings and limits: Among roughly 5 TRBV segments more frequent in patients than controls were TRBV5-6, TRBV5-1 and TRBV20-1. Comparison with controls showed significantly lower normalized Chao1 diversity in multiple sclerosis patients.

The receptor comes from a girl aged 10-17 years with multiple sclerosis. The material sequenced was blood. V and J are TRBV10-3 and TRBJ1-1; a weak D match, TRBD1 (6 bases). CDR3: CAIRRTDNTEAFF. CDR3 bases: TGTGCCATCAGGAGGACAGATAACACTGAAGCTTTCTTT.